Below, one TCR beta chain is given with its context. The PCR contained 60 Vbeta and 13 Jbeta primers. Clones were sequenced by immunoSEQ multiplex PCR, and TCRdb holds only the in-frame ones, with some missing. The sample contains 60,000 to 75,000 clones, more than 70% of which appear only once. The sample originates from a study of cytomegalovirus exposure and HLA in healthy donors. Study-level background: Earlier results showed some 120 million unique TCR beta sequences derived from approximately 180 million T cells.

J lost 3 bases, V lost 4 bases, and 8 bases had no gene match. The CDR3 is 17 residues long. Germline lookup yields CDR1 ENHRY and CDR2 SYGVKD. This TCR was sampled from a woman between 40 and 55 years old in good health and CMV-seropositive. V is TRBV10-3 and J is TRBJ2-2, with TRBD1 matching over 10 bases. Sequenced: PBMCs. CDR3 in DNA: TGTGCCATCAGTGGGATGGGACAGGGGACTTACACCGGGGAGCTGTTTTTT. Amino acid sequence: CAISGMGQGTYTGELFF.